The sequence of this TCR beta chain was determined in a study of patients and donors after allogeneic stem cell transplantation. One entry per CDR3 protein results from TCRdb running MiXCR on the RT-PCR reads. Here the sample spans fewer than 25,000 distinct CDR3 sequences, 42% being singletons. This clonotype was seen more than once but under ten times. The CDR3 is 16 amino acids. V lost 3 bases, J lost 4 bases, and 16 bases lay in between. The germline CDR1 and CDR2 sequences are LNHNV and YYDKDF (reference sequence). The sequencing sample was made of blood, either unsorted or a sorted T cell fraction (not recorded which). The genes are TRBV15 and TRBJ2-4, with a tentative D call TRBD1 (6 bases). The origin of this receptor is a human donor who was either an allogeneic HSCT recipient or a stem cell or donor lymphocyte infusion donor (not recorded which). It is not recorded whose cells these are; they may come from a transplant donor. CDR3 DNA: TGTGCCACCAGCAGTGGGGTACAGGGTGCAAAAAACATTCAGTACTTC. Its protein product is CATSSGVQGAKNIQYF.